The clone carrying this T cell receptor beta chain appeared many times. Each ophthalmopathy patient scored at least 3 on the Clinical Activity Score and at least 4 on NOSPECS grade, with duration under 3 months. The data belong to a study of T cells in Graves' hyperthyroidism and ophthalmopathy. Germline values: CDR1 SQVTM, CDR2 ANQGSEA. This CDR3 region has 13 residues. Trimming stripped 4 bases from V and 4 bases from J, with 11 bases between. RNA transcripts gave rise to amplified TCR beta CDR3 regions. Initially, a first-round RT-PCR of the TCR CDR3 employed the HTBI primer set. MiXCR was run by TCRdb on the multiplex PCR reads, yielding one entry per CDR3 protein. Among almost 350,000 distinct CDR3 sequences, approximately 18% were seen once, and the ten largest hold roughly a sixth.

The material sequenced was blood. The chain recombines TRBV29-1 with TRBJ1-3; TRBD1 might be the D (6 bases). The receptor was isolated from a woman in her forties with Graves' ophthalmopathy. The CDR3 reads CSVGGAEGNTIYF. CDR3 nucleotide sequence: TGCAGCGTTGGGGGGGCGGAAGGAAACACCATATATTTT.